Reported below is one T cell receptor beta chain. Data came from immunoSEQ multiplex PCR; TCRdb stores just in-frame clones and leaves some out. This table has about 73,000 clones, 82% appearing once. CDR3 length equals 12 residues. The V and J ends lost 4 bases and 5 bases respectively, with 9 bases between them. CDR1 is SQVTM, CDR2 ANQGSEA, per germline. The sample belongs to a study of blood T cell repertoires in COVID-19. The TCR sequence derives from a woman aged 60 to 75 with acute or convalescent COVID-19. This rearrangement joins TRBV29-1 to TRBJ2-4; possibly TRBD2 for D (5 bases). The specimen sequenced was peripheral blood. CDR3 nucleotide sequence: TGCAGCGTTGGAAGCGGACAAAACATTCAGTACTTC. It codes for CSVGSGQNIQYF.